The 15 T cell receptor beta chains presented below share a single source sample, sequenced in a study of blood T cells in healthy people across ages. Primers used in a second PCR of roughly 6 to 12 cycles were a sample-barcoded 5' primer and a J-beta primer mix. TCRdb itself ran the 5' RACE reads through MiXCR, one entry per CDR3 protein. The table has more than 1.4 million distinct CDR3 sequences, roughly 40% seen once. Sequenced material: blood. The receptor source for this set is a woman aged 18 to 35 in good health.

In this sample, this clonotype turned up a few times. V and J are TRBV12-3 or TRBV12-4 and TRBJ2-3, with 15 positions matching TRBD2. The CDR3 is made up of 15 amino acids. J gave up 11 bases and V 4 bases, and 7 bases lay outside the gene matches. The CDR3 here is CASSSGTSGRQVQYF. The DNA for the CDR3 is TGTGCCAGCAGTTCCGGGACTAGCGGGAGGCAGGTGCAGTATTTT.

The J gene is TRBJ2-5, the V gene TRBV20-1; D could derive from TRBD1 or TRBD2 (5 bases each). Per germline, CDR1 DFQATT and CDR2 SNEGSKA (reference sequence). Trimming took 5 bases from V and 1 from J, leaving 17 bases between them. The CDR3 contains 15 residues. CDR3 sequence (DNA): TGCAGTGCTCCCCTTTCGACGGGGACCCAAGAGACCCAGTACTTC. Its protein product is CSAPLSTGTQETQYF.

This clonotype turned up a few times. The J gene is TRBJ1-1, the V gene TRBV3-1, with 9 bases identical to TRBD1. Germline-derived CDR1 and CDR2 are LGHDT and YNNKEL (reference sequence). With 4 bases clipped from V and 4 bases from J, the junction kept 4 bases outside the gene matches. The length of the CDR3 is 14 residues. The CDR3 DNA reads TGTGCCAGCAGCCGACAGGGGGGGGGCACTGAAGCTTTCTTT. It encodes CASSRQGGGTEAFF.

The chain joins TRBV14 to TRBJ2-1, with 13 bases that match TRBD2. The J call is in doubt because the DNA end fits TRBJ2-7 better. The CDR3 contains 17 residues. Per germline, CDR1 SGHDN and CDR2 FVKESK. The CDR3 DNA sequence: TGTGCCAGCAGCCGCCAAAGGACTAGCGGGGGATACAATGAGCAGTACTTC. Residues: CASSRQRTSGGYNEQYF.

This clonotype was seen a few times. The V call is TRBV7-9, the J call TRBJ2-3, with D uncertain. V lost 6 bases, J lost 12 bases, and 4 bases lay in between. Per the germline V gene, CDR1 is SEHNR and CDR2 is FQNEAQ (reference sequence). The CDR3 runs to 8 residues. The DNA of the CDR3 is TGTGCCAGCAGTCGACAGTATTTT. Amino acids: CASSRQYF.

The CDR3 loop reads CSARWQTNEKLFF. As DNA, the CDR3 is TGCAGTGCTAGGTGGCAGACTAATGAAAAACTGTTTTTT. This chain joins TRBV20-1 and TRBJ1-4, with no clear D. CDR3 size: 13 residues. Trimming removed 3 bases at V and 2 bases at J, with 7 bases between. The germline gives CDR1 DFQATT, CDR2 SNEGSKA (reference sequence).

This clonotype has only a few counts. The gene calls are TRBV20-1 and TRBJ2-7, with D perhaps TRBD2 (6 bases). The CDR3 sequence is 15 residues long. Trimming shortened V by 0 bases and J by 4 bases, and 16 bases separated the two germline ends. Germline-derived CDR1 and CDR2 are DFQATT and SNEGSKA (reference sequence). CDR3 residues: CSARDPRLEKYEQYF. The CDR3 nucleotides read TGCAGTGCTAGAGATCCGAGACTAGAGAAGTACGAGCAGTACTTC.

CDR3 DNA: TGTGCCAGCAGCCATCCCCACCCTGCACCCCTCCACTTT. Protein sequence: CASSHPHPAPLHF. The chain links TRBV3-1 to TRBJ1-6; D is uncertain. Trimming stripped 3 bases from V and 11 bases from J, with 11 bases between. The CDR3 length is 13 residues. The germline CDR1 and CDR2 sequences are LGHDT and YNNKEL (reference sequence).

The chain combines TRBV20-1 with TRBJ2-7, with 12 bases aligning to TRBD2. With V trimmed by 0 bases and J by 6 bases, 6 bases remained unmatched. This CDR3 is 15 amino acids long. From germline, CDR1 is DFQATT and CDR2 SNEGSKA (reference sequence). The CDR3 loop reads CSARDGSSGRGEQYF. CDR3 sequence (DNA): TGCAGTGCTAGAGATGGGTCTAGCGGGAGGGGCGAGCAGTACTTC.

There are a few counts of this clonotype. The chain is built from TRBV20-1 and TRBJ2-5; TRBD1 matches 7 bases. V was clipped by 3 bases and J by 1 base; unmatched bases: 8. The CDR3 contains 15 residues. Germline CDR1 DFQATT, CDR2 SNEGSKA (reference sequence). Here the CDR3 reads CSASRLGQFQETQYF. Written as DNA, the CDR3 is TGCAGTGCTAGTCGGTTGGGACAGTTCCAAGAGACCCAGTACTTC.

Regarding this clonotype: Germline is not matched at one junction end, which may reflect a read error. The V call is TRBV6-5, the J call TRBJ2-5; D might be TRBD1 (5 bases). The V gene's germline CDR1 is MNHEY and CDR2 SVGAGI. The CDR3 length is 17 residues. CDR3 sequence (DNA): TGTGCCAGCAGTTACTCCAGGGATAGCAAGAGCCAAGAGACTCAGTACTTC. Residues: CASSYSRDSKSQETQYF.

The rearrangement links TRBV9 to TRBJ2-2; D uncertain. V shed 0 bases and J shed 6 bases, with 6 bases lying between them. The CDR3 consists of 13 residues. Germline V CDR1 and CDR2: SGDLS, YYNGEE. DNA of the CDR3: TGTGCCAGCAGCGTAGCCCCGGCCGGGGAGCTGTTTTTT. Protein product: CASSVAPAGELFF.

This clonotype has more than one count but fewer than ten. V gene TRBV20-1 combines with J gene TRBJ2-5; no clear D gene. The V and J ends lost 0 bases and 2 bases respectively, with 13 bases between them. Germline loops: CDR1 DFQATT, CDR2 SNEGSKA (reference sequence). The CDR3 contains 15 residues. The CDR3 nucleotides are TGCAGTGCTAGAGAACATCGACCGGATCAAGAGACCCAGTACTTC. Its translation is CSAREHRPDQETQYF.

This clonotype showed up many times. V gene TRBV20-1 combines with J gene TRBJ2-1; TRBD2 agrees at 12 bases. The CDR3 has 16 residues. CDR1 is DFQATT, CDR2 SNEGSKA, per germline (reference sequence). V lost 5 bases and J lost 2; bases outside the gene matches: 7. The CDR3 DNA is TGCAGTGCTCGCCACCGGACTAGCGGGACCTACAATGAGCAGTTCTTC. Translation gives CSARHRTSGTYNEQFF.

The chain links TRBV10-3 to TRBJ2-7; 7 positions agree with TRBD2. This CDR3 has 16 residues. The germline V gene encodes CDR1 ENHRY and CDR2 SYGVKD. V lost 7 bases to trimming and J lost 7 bases; unmatched junction nucleotides: 19. CDR3 coding DNA: TGTGCCATCACCCTTGAGGCGGGGGATAACGCTTGGGAGCAGTACTTC. It is translated as CAITLEAGDNAWEQYF.